Below, one TCR beta chain is given with its context. In the study's own analysis: It was from reference gene primer amplification that nucleated cell counts were estimated. TCRdb's table, derived via immunoSEQ multiplex PCR, lists solely in-frame clones and lacks some. From that table come the V and J calls and clone size; the DNA was used to work out D and trimming. The table has 150,000 to 200,000 clones, around 80% seen once; the top ten hold approximately 11%. This record belongs to a study of blood T cell repertoires in COVID-19. Study-level background: Sources were T cells, B-cell-depleted T cells, or PBMCs; the material itself was cDNA or gDNA.

The CDR3 totals 12 residues. The V gene lost 5 bases and the J gene lost 8 bases, with 10 bases spanning the gap. Germline CDR1 SGHVS, CDR2 FQNEAQ. The chain is built from TRBV7-8 and TRBJ2-1; TRBD1 is a possible D gene (6 bases). Sample: peripheral blood. The clonotype originates from a man in his sixties with active or convalescent COVID-19. CDR3 residues: CASSVQGDEQFF. CDR3 DNA sequence: TGTGCCAGCAGCGTACAGGGCGATGAGCAGTTCTTC.